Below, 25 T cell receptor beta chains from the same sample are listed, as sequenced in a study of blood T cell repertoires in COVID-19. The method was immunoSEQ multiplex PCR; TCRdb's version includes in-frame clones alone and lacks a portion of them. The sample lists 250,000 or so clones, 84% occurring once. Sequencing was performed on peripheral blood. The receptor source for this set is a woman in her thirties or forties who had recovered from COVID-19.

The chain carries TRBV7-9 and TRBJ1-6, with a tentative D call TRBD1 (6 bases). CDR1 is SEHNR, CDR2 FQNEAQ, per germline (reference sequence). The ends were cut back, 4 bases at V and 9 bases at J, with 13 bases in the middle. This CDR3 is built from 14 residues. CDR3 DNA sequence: TGTGCCAGCAGCTGGGACACAGGAATTTCACCCCTCCACTTT. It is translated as CASSWDTGISPLHF.

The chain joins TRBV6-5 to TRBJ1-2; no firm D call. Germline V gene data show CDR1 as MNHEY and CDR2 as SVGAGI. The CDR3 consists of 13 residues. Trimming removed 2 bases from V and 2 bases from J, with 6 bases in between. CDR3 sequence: CASSYHSNYGYTF. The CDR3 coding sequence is TGTGCCAGCAGTTACCACAGCAACTATGGCTACACCTTC.

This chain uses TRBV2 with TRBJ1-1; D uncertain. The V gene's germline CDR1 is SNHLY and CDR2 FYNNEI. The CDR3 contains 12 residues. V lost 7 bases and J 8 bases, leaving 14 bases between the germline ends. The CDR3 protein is CASTLSSGEAFF. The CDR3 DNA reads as TGTGCCAGCACCCTGTCCTCAGGAGAAGCTTTCTTT. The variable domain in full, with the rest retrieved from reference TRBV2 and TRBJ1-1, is EPEVTQTPSHQVTQMGQEVILRCVPISNHLYFYWYRQILGQKVEFLVSFYNNEISEKSEIFDDQFSVERPDGSNFTLKIRSTKLEDSAMYFCASTLSSGEAFFGQGTRLTVV.

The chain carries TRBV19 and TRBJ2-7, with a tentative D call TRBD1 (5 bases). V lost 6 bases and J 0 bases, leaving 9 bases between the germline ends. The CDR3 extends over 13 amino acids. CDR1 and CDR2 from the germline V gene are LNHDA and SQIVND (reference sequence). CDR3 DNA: TGTGCCAGTAGCTTAGGGGTCTCCTACGAGCAGTACTTC. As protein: CASSLGVSYEQYF.

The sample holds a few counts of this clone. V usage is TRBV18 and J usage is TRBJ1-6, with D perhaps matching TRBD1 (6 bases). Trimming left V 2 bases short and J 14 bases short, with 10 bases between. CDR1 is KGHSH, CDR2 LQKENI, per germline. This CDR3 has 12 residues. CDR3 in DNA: TGTGCCAGCTCACCAACGAAGGGGGCCCTCCACTTT. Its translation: CASSPTKGALHF.

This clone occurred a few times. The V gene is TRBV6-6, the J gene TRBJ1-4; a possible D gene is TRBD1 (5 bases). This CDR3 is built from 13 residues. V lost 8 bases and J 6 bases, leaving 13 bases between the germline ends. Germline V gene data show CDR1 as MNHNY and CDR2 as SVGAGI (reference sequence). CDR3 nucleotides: TGTGCCAGCGGACACCCCACGGATGAAAAACTGTTTTTT. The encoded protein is CASGHPTDEKLFF.

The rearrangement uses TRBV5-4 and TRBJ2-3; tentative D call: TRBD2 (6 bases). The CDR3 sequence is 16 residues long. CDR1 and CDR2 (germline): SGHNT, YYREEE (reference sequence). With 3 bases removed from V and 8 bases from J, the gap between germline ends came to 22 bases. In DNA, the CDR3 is TGTGCCAGCAGCTGGGACTCGGGCGGGGCAGCGGCTACGCAGTATTTT. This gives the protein CASSWDSGGAAATQYF.

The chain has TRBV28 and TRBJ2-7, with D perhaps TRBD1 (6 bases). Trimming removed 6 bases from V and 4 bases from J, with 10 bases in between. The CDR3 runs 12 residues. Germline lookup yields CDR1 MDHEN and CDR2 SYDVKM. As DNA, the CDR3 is TGTGCCAGCAGGGTACAGGGTTACGAGCAGTACTTC. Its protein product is CASRVQGYEQYF.

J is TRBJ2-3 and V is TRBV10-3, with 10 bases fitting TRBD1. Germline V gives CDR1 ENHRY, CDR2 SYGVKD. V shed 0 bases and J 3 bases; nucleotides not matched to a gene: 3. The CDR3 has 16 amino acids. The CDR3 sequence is CAISESAGQGTDTQYF. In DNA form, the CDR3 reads TGTGCCATCAGTGAGTCGGCGGGACAGGGGACAGATACGCAGTATTTT.

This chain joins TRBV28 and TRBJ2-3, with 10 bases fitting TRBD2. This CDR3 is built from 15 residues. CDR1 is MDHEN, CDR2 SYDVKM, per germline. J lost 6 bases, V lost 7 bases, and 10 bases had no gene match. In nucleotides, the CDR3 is TGTGCCAGCATCCCGAGCGGGGGGGTAGGGGATACGCAGTATTTT. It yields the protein CASIPSGGVGDTQYF. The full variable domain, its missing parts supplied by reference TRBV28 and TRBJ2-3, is DVKVTQSSRYLVKRTGEKVFLECVQDMDHENMFWYRQDPGLGLRLIYFSYDVKMKEKGDIPEGYSVSREKKERFSLILESASTNQTSMYLCASIPSGGVGDTQYFGPGTRLTVL.

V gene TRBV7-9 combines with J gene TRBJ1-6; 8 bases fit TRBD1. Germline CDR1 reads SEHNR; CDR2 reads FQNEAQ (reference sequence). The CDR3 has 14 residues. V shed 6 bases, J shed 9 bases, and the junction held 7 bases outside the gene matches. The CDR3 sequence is CASSLTGVGSPLHF. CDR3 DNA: TGTGCCAGCAGTCTGACAGGGGTAGGTTCACCCCTCCACTTT.

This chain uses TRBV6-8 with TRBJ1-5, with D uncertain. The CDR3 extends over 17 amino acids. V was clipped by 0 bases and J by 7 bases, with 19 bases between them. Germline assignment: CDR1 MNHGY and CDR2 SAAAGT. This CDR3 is CASSYSSTEAGNQPQHF. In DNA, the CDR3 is TGTGCCAGCAGTTACTCGAGTACGGAGGCGGGGAACCAGCCCCAGCATTTT.

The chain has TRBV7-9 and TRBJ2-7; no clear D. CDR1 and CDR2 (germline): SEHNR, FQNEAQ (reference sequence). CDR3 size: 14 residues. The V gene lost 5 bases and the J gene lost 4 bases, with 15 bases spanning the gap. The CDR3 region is CASSRVSPGYEQYF. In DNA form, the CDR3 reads TGTGCCAGCAGCCGAGTCTCCCCGGGTTACGAGCAGTACTTC.

The CDR3 nucleotides are TGTGCCAGCAGCCAAGAAGCACAGGGTGAAAAACTGTTTTTT. Translation gives CASSQEAQGEKLFF. The chain employs TRBV3-1 (or the pseudogene TRBV3-2) and TRBJ1-4; maybe TRBD1 (6 bases). V lost 0 bases and J lost 7, with 9 bases in between. CDR1 is LGHDT, CDR2 YNNKEL, per germline (reference sequence). The CDR3 has 14 amino acids.

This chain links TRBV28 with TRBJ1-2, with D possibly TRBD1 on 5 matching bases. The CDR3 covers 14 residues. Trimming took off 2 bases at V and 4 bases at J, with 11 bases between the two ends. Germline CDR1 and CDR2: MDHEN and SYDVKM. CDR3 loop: CASSLGGGGYGYTF. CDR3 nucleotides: TGTGCCAGCAGTTTAGGGGGAGGTGGCTATGGCTACACCTTC.

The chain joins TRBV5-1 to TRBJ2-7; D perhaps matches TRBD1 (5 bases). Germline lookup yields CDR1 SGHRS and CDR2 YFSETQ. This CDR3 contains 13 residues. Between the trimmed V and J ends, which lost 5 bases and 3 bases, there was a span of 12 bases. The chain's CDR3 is CASRQFGHYEQYF. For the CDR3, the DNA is TGCGCCAGCAGACAGTTCGGACACTACGAGCAGTACTTC.

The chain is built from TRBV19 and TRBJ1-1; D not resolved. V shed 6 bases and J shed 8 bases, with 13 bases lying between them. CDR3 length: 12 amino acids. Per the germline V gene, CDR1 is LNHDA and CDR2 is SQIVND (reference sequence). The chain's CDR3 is CASRASGVEAFF. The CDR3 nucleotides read TGTGCCAGTAGAGCATCCGGGGTAGAAGCTTTCTTT.

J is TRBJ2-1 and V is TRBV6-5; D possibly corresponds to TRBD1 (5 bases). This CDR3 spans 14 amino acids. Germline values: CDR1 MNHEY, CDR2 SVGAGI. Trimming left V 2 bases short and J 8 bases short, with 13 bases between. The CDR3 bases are TGTGCCAGCAGTTACGGCCAGGGCCTACATGAGCAGTTCTTC. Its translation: CASSYGQGLHEQFF.

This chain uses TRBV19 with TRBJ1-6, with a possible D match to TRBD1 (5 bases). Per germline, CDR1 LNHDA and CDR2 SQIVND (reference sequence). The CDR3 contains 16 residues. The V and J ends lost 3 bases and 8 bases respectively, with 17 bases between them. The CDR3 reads CASSMTRQPGYSPLHF. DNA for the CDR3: TGTGCCAGTAGTATGACCAGACAGCCAGGCTATTCACCCCTCCACTTT.

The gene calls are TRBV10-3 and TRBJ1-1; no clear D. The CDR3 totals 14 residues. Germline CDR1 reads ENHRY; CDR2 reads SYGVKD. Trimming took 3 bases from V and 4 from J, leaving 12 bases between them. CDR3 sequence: CAISDREAGTEAFF. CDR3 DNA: TGTGCCATCAGTGACCGGGAGGCAGGCACTGAAGCTTTCTTT.

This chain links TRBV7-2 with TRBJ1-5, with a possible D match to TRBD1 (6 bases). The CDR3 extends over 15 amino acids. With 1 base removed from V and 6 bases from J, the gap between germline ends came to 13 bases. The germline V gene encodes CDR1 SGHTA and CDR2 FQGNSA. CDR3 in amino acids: CASSLEGGRAQPQHF. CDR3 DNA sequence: TGTGCCAGCAGCTTAGAGGGGGGGAGAGCTCAGCCCCAGCATTTT.

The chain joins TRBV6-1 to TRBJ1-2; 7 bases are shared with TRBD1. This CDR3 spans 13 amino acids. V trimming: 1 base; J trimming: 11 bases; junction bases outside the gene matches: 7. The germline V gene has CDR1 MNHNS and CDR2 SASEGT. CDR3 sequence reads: CASSEVDRAGYTF. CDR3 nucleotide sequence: TGTGCCAGCAGTGAAGTTGACAGGGCCGGGTACACCTTC.

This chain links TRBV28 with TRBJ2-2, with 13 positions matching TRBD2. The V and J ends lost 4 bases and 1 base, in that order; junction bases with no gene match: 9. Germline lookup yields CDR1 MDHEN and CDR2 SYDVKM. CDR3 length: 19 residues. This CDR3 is CASSSAGLAGSQNTGELFF. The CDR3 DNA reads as TGTGCCAGCAGTTCCGCGGGACTAGCGGGGTCACAGAACACCGGGGAGCTGTTTTTT.

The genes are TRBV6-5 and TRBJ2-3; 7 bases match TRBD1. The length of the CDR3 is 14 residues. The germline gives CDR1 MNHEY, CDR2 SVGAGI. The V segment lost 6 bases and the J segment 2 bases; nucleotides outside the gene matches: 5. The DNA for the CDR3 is TGTGCCAGCAGGAGGACAGGTGTCACAGATACGCAGTATTTT. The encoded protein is CASRRTGVTDTQYF.

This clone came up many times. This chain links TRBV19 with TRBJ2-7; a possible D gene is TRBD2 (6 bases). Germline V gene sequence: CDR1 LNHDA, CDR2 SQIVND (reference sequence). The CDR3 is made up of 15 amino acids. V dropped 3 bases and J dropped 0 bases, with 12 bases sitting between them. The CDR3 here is CASSIQGGFSYEQYF. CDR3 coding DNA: TGTGCCAGTAGTATTCAGGGAGGATTCTCCTACGAGCAGTACTTC.